A selection of T cell receptor beta chains follows, all from one sample in a study of neurological immune-mediated disorders. TCRdb redid the calling of the 5' RACE reads with MiXCR, one entry per CDR3 protein. The data show tens of thousands of distinct CDR3 sequences, approximately 10% seen once. Sequencing was carried out using PBMCs. The receptors come from a man between 65 and 80 years old with HTLV-1-associated myelopathy (HAM/TSP). CDR3s include the opening cysteine and the closing phenylalanine or tryptophan. The order of the fields is V gene, CDR3 length, J gene, D gene, clone size, CDR3 DNA, CDR3 protein. D genes are given only for firm matches. The size of a clone is reported for some rows only, either as once, few or many, or as a class for expanded clones.

v_call: TRBV6-5; cdr3_length: 14; j_call: TRBJ2-1; d_call: NA; clone_size: many; cdr3_nt: TGTGCCAGCACTGCACCGGGACAAAAATTTGAGCAGTTCTTC; cdr3_aa: CASTAPGQKFEQFF
v_call: TRBV24-1; cdr3_length: 14; j_call: TRBJ2-1; d_call: NA; clone_size: NA; cdr3_nt: TGTGCCACCAGTGAGCCAGGGGTTGGTAATGAGCAGTTCTTC; cdr3_aa: CATSEPGVGNEQFF
v_call: TRBV5-6; cdr3_length: 13; j_call: TRBJ1-1; d_call: NA; clone_size: NA; cdr3_nt: TGTGCCAGCCGAATGGACCGGGACACTGAAGCTTTCTTT; cdr3_aa: CASRMDRDTEAFF
v_call: TRBV20-1; cdr3_length: 14; j_call: TRBJ1-1; d_call: NA; clone_size: few; cdr3_nt: TGCAGTGCTGCCTCCGGGACCCAGAACACTGAAGCTTTCTTT; cdr3_aa: CSAASGTQNTEAFF
v_call: TRBV12-3/TRBV12-4; cdr3_length: 13; j_call: TRBJ2-1; d_call: NA; clone_size: many; cdr3_nt: TGTGCCAGCAGTTTACTGGGAGGGGGTGAGCAGTTCTTC; cdr3_aa: CASSLLGGGEQFF
v_call: TRBV24-1; cdr3_length: 13; j_call: TRBJ2-5; d_call: NA; clone_size: many; cdr3_nt: TGTGCCACCAGCACGAGGGAATTGGAGACCCAGTACTTC; cdr3_aa: CATSTRELETQYF
v_call: TRBV20-1; cdr3_length: 14; j_call: TRBJ1-6; d_call: NA; clone_size: many; cdr3_nt: TGCAGTGCCACCCCCGGGGGCCTGAATTCACCCCTCCACTTT; cdr3_aa: CSATPGGLNSPLHF
v_call: TRBV28; cdr3_length: 13; j_call: TRBJ2-3; d_call: NA; clone_size: many; cdr3_nt: TGTGCCAGCTCTAGGCTTTGGGGAGATACGCAGTATTTT; cdr3_aa: CASSRLWGDTQYF
v_call: TRBV20-1; cdr3_length: 18; j_call: TRBJ2-3; d_call: TRBD2; clone_size: many; cdr3_nt: TGCAGTGCTAGCGCGCATACTAGCGGGAGCCTGAGCACAGATACGCAGTATTTT; cdr3_aa: CSASAHTSGSLSTDTQYF
v_call: TRBV14; cdr3_length: 15; j_call: TRBJ2-7; d_call: TRBD2; clone_size: many; cdr3_nt: TGTGCCAGCAGCGCCAGACTAGCGGGAGGATACGAGCAGTACTTC; cdr3_aa: CASSARLAGGYEQYF
v_call: TRBV5-1; cdr3_length: 13; j_call: TRBJ1-1; d_call: NA; clone_size: many; cdr3_nt: TGCGCCAGCAGCTTGGGAGTTGGCACTGAAGCTTTCTTT; cdr3_aa: CASSLGVGTEAFF
v_call: TRBV6-2/TRBV6-3; cdr3_length: 17; j_call: TRBJ2-7; d_call: TRBD2; clone_size: many; cdr3_nt: TGTGCCAGCAGGAATCGGATAGCGGGAGGGAGCTCCTACGAGCAGTACTTC; cdr3_aa: CASRNRIAGGSSYEQYF
v_call: TRBV20-1; cdr3_length: 13; j_call: TRBJ2-3; d_call: TRBD2; clone_size: many; cdr3_nt: TGCAGTGTCGGCGGGAGGGAGGCAGATACGCAGTATTTT; cdr3_aa: CSVGGREADTQYF
v_call: TRBV28; cdr3_length: 14; j_call: TRBJ2-7; d_call: TRBD1; clone_size: many; cdr3_nt: TGTGCCAGCGTGCCCGCAGGGGGTAGTCGTGAGCAGTACTTC; cdr3_aa: CASVPAGGSREQYF
v_call: TRBV7-2; cdr3_length: 15; j_call: TRBJ2-1; d_call: TRBD2; clone_size: many; cdr3_nt: TGTGCCAGCAGCCCTAGCGGGGCCGCTTACAATGAGCAGTTCTTC; cdr3_aa: CASSPSGAAYNEQFF
v_call: TRBV27; cdr3_length: 13; j_call: TRBJ1-2; d_call: NA; clone_size: NA; cdr3_nt: TGTGCCAGCAGTTTATCGGGGATAGATTGCTACACCTTC; cdr3_aa: CASSLSGIDCYTF
v_call: TRBV11-2; cdr3_length: 11; j_call: TRBJ2-7; d_call: NA; clone_size: many; cdr3_nt: TGTGCCAGCAGCAGCGGAGGGGTTCGGTACTTC; cdr3_aa: CASSSGGVRYF
v_call: TRBV5-1; cdr3_length: 17; j_call: TRBJ2-6; d_call: NA; clone_size: NA; cdr3_nt: TGCGCCAGCAGCCTGAGGGCCATCCCCTCTGGGGCCAACGTCCTGACTTTC; cdr3_aa: CASSLRAIPSGANVLTF
v_call: TRBV27; cdr3_length: 12; j_call: TRBJ2-1; d_call: NA; clone_size: many; cdr3_nt: TGTGCCAGCAGTTTAATAGGGGAGGAGCAGTTCTTC; cdr3_aa: CASSLIGEEQFF
v_call: TRBV19; cdr3_length: 14; j_call: TRBJ2-1; d_call: NA; clone_size: NA; cdr3_nt: TGTGCCAGTAGTATAAGGGGGGAGCAGGGTGAGCAGTTCTTC; cdr3_aa: CASSIRGEQGEQFF
v_call: TRBV15; cdr3_length: 13; j_call: TRBJ1-2; d_call: NA; clone_size: many; cdr3_nt: TGTGCCACCAGCAGAGAGGTGGGGGTGGGCTACACCTTC; cdr3_aa: CATSREVGVGYTF
v_call: TRBV4-1; cdr3_length: 17; j_call: TRBJ2-2; d_call: NA; clone_size: many; cdr3_nt: TGCGCCAGCAGCCAAGAGCCCGGGGATTTTAACACCGGGGAGCTGTTTTTT; cdr3_aa: CASSQEPGDFNTGELFF
v_call: TRBV20-1; cdr3_length: 17; j_call: TRBJ1-6; d_call: NA; clone_size: medium-sized; cdr3_nt: TGCAGTGCTAGAACGCTTGGCACCGGGAAAACGGATTCACCCCTCCACTTT; cdr3_aa: CSARTLGTGKTDSPLHF
v_call: TRBV7-2; cdr3_length: 13; j_call: TRBJ2-1; d_call: TRBD1; clone_size: many; cdr3_nt: TGTGCCAGCAGCGCAGACAGGGTTAATGAGCAGTTCTTC; cdr3_aa: CASSADRVNEQFF
v_call: TRBV5-1; cdr3_length: 15; j_call: TRBJ1-1; d_call: NA; clone_size: many; cdr3_nt: TGCGCCAGCAGCACCTGGACCGGCCTTAGTTCTGAAGCTTTCTTT; cdr3_aa: CASSTWTGLSSEAFF
v_call: TRBV20-1; cdr3_length: 18; j_call: TRBJ2-3; d_call: TRBD2; clone_size: many; cdr3_nt: TGCAGTGCTAGAGATTGGCGTAGCGGGAGTATGGACCGGGATACGCAGTATTTT; cdr3_aa: CSARDWRSGSMDRDTQYF
v_call: TRBV7-9; cdr3_length: 13; j_call: TRBJ2-1; d_call: NA; clone_size: many; cdr3_nt: TGTGCCAGCCTCCGGGACCGACACAATGAGCAGTTCTTC; cdr3_aa: CASLRDRHNEQFF
v_call: TRBV28; cdr3_length: 14; j_call: TRBJ2-1; d_call: TRBD2; clone_size: many; cdr3_nt: TGTGCCAGCAGTCAAGCTGGGGCGGGGGGTGAGCAGTTCTTC; cdr3_aa: CASSQAGAGGEQFF
v_call: TRBV15; cdr3_length: 8; j_call: TRBJ1-5; d_call: NA; clone_size: few; cdr3_nt: TGTAGCAATCAGCCCCAGCATTTT; cdr3_aa: CSNQPQHF
v_call: TRBV7-9; cdr3_length: 15; j_call: TRBJ2-4; d_call: NA; clone_size: many; cdr3_nt: TGTGCCAGCAGCTTAGCGGAGGCTTTTGGAAACATTCAGTACTTC; cdr3_aa: CASSLAEAFGNIQYF